Listed here are 2 T cell receptor beta chains from one sample, sequenced in a study of early T cells in non-severe SARS-CoV-2 infection. TCRdb called the 5' RACE reads again in MiXCR, with one record for every CDR3 protein. The table has roughly 30,000 distinct CDR3 sequences, approximately 5.4% seen once. Sequenced input: whole blood. These receptors were taken from an adult who was a healthcare worker with PCR-confirmed SARS-CoV-2 infection or an uninfected control (not recorded which).

This clonotype was observed many times. The CDR3 sequence: CASSEQGHYEQYF. CDR3 DNA: TGTGCCAGCAGTGAGCAGGGCCACTACGAGCAGTACTTC. The rearrangement uses TRBV6-1 and TRBJ2-7; TRBD1 might be the D (5 bases). The CDR3 is 13 amino acids. Trimming cost V 3 bases and J 3 bases, with 9 bases left between them. Germline CDR1 and CDR2: MNHNS and SASEGT.

CDR3 nucleotide sequence: TGTGCCAGCAGGACGACAGCCCCGAACACCGGGGAGCTGTTTTTT. Translation gives CASRTTAPNTGELFF. J is TRBJ2-2 and V is TRBV7-9; a weak D match, TRBD1 (5 bases). Trimming took 6 bases from V and 0 from J, leaving 11 bases between them. In germline, CDR1 is SEHNR, CDR2 FQNEAQ (reference sequence). The CDR3 has 15 amino acids.